This entry lists 22 T cell receptor beta chains sequenced from one sample in a study of glioma-infiltrating T cells after dendritic cell vaccination. Using immunoSEQ multiplex PCR, the repertoire was profiled, and TCRdb retains in-frame clones only, with some absent. The table records under 100,000 clones, 75% to 85% of them present only once. The specimen comprised blood, sampled before dendritic cell vaccination. All receptors come from a human donor with glioblastoma.

The chain is built from TRBV6-1 and TRBJ1-1; no reliable D call. Germline V gives CDR1 MNHNS, CDR2 SASEGT. V lost 2 bases to trimming and J lost 5 bases, with 12 bases between them. The CDR3 runs 14 residues. The CDR3, as DNA: TGTGCCAGCAGTGAACCGTATGGGCGAACTGAAGCTTTCTTT. It is translated as CASSEPYGRTEAFF.

The chain employs TRBV6-1 and TRBJ1-2; 7 bases fit TRBD1. With V trimmed by 5 bases and J by 3 bases, 9 bases remained unmatched. The CDR3 has 15 amino acids. Germline CDR1 MNHNS, CDR2 SASEGT. CDR3 DNA sequence: TGTGCCAGCAGTTTCTACAGGGGTGGGGACTATGGCTACACCTTC. Translating it yields CASSFYRGGDYGYTF.

This clone has ten or more counts. The rearrangement uses TRBV2 and TRBJ2-1, with 12 bases identical to TRBD2. The CDR3 length is 14 residues. The germline V gene encodes CDR1 SNHLY and CDR2 FYNNEI. V shed 7 bases and J 9 bases; nucleotides not matched to a gene: 7. Written as DNA, the CDR3 is TGTGCCAGCACCGGACTAGCGGGAAGGGGTGAGCAGTTCTTC. Its translation: CASTGLAGRGEQFF.

The chain carries TRBV30 and TRBJ2-1; 8 nucleotides line up with TRBD2. CDR3 size: 12 residues. J was trimmed by 10 bases and V by 5 bases; bases with no gene match: 7. CDR1 GTSNPN and CDR2 SVGIG come from the germline V gene (reference sequence). The CDR3 DNA is TGTGCCTGGGGCACGATAGCGGGAGAGCAGTTCTTC. This codes for CAWGTIAGEQFF.

V usage is TRBV9 and J usage is TRBJ1-3, with D hard to call. The CDR3 runs to 13 residues. Deletions cut 6 bases from V and 4 bases from J, with 11 bases between. Germline V gives CDR1 SGDLS, CDR2 YYNGEE. The chain's CDR3 is CASTNPGGNTIYF. CDR3 DNA: TGTGCCAGCACGAATCCGGGGGGAAACACCATATATTTT.

The chain couples TRBV6-1 to TRBJ2-7; D call uncertain. V was cut by 6 bases and J by 2 bases, with 14 bases left in between. This CDR3 is 14 amino acids long. Germline CDR1 MNHNS, CDR2 SASEGT. The CDR3 DNA reads as TGTGCCAGCAGCTCCGAACCCCGGGCCTACGAGCAGTACTTC. Protein product: CASSSEPRAYEQYF.

The gene calls are TRBV27 and TRBJ1-2; D may be TRBD1 (5 bases). The CDR3 extends over 14 amino acids. Trimming took 2 bases from V and 7 from J, leaving 14 bases between them. Germline CDR1 and CDR2: MNHEY and SMNVEV (reference sequence). This chain's CDR3 is CASSLGTGGFGYTF. For the CDR3, the DNA is TGTGCCAGCAGTTTAGGGACTGGGGGTTTTGGCTACACCTTC.

The chain has TRBV5-1 and TRBJ2-3, with TRBD1 as a possible D gene (5 bases). CDR1 SGHRS and CDR2 YFSETQ come from the germline V gene. V was cut by 0 bases and J by 4 bases, with 9 bases left in between. This CDR3 is 14 amino acids long. The CDR3 bases are TGCGCCAGCAGCTTGGCAGGGTTCCCAGATACGCAGTATTTT. The encoded protein is CASSLAGFPDTQYF.

The V gene is TRBV2, the J gene TRBJ2-7, with a possible D match to TRBD1 (6 bases). Trimming took off 6 bases at V and 0 bases at J, with 9 bases between the two ends. CDR1 and CDR2 (germline): SNHLY, FYNNEI. There are 13 residues in the CDR3. The CDR3 here is CASRGRGSYEQYF. The CDR3 nucleotides read TGTGCCAGCAGGGGCAGGGGCTCCTACGAGCAGTACTTC.

This rearrangement joins TRBV5-4 to TRBJ1-2; D possibly corresponds to TRBD1 (6 bases). The germline V gene encodes CDR1 SGHNT and CDR2 YYREEE (reference sequence). V dropped 0 bases and J dropped 2 bases, with 17 bases sitting between them. CDR3 length: 17 residues. This CDR3 reads CASSLDVGAFLNYGYTF. Here the CDR3 DNA reads TGTGCCAGCAGCTTGGATGTGGGGGCCTTTTTAAACTATGGCTACACCTTC.

The gene calls are TRBV5-1 and TRBJ1-5; TRBD1 aligns across 11 bases. V lost 4 bases, J lost 5 bases, and 5 bases stayed unmatched. CDR1 is SGHRS, CDR2 YFSETQ, per germline. The CDR3 has 15 amino acids. The CDR3 DNA is TGCGCCAGCAGCGTAGGACAGGGGGCACATCAGCCCCAGCATTTT. Its translation is CASSVGQGAHQPQHF.

V is TRBV9 and J is TRBJ2-3, with 15 bases matching TRBD2. V shed 3 bases and J 4 bases; nucleotides not matched to a gene: 12. Germline V lookup: CDR1 SGDLS, CDR2 YYNGEE. CDR3 length equals 19 residues. DNA of the CDR3: TGTGCCAGCAGCGCCCAAGGACTAGCGGGAGGGCGTCGGGCAGATACGCAGTATTTT. The encoded protein is CASSAQGLAGGRRADTQYF. The variable domain in full, with the rest retrieved from reference TRBV9 and TRBJ2-3, is DSGVTQTPKHLITATGQRVTLRCSPRSGDLSVYWYQQSLDQGLQFLIQYYNGEERAKGNILERFSAQQFPDLHSELNLSSLELGDSALYFCASSAQGLAGGRRADTQYFGPGTRLTVL.

The rearrangement uses TRBV6-1 and TRBJ2-5, with 12 nucleotides matching TRBD1. Germline V CDR1 and CDR2: MNHNS, SASEGT. This CDR3 spans 15 amino acids. J was trimmed by 5 bases and V by 3 bases; bases with no gene match: 4. The CDR3 bases are TGTGCCAGCAGTGACGGGACAGGGGGCTGGGAGACCCAGTACTTC. The encoded protein is CASSDGTGGWETQYF.

The chain recombines TRBV7-3 with TRBJ2-5, with 9 nucleotides matching TRBD2. V lost 2 bases, J lost 4 bases, and 8 bases stayed unmatched. The germline V gene encodes CDR1 SGHTA and CDR2 FQGTGA. This CDR3 is 16 amino acids long. The CDR3 protein is CASSLWGRGGAETQYF. The DNA for the CDR3 is TGTGCCAGCAGCTTATGGGGGCGGGGGGGAGCAGAGACCCAGTACTTC.

The V and J genes are TRBV2 and TRBJ2-5; 8 bases align to TRBD2. With 0 bases clipped from V and 7 bases from J, the junction kept 13 bases outside the gene matches. Germline V gene lookup returns CDR1 SNHLY and CDR2 FYNNEI. The length of the CDR3 is 17 residues. This chain's CDR3 is CASSEAPPGGLVGTQYF. The CDR3 nucleotides read TGTGCCAGCAGTGAAGCGCCCCCGGGGGGGCTAGTCGGGACCCAGTACTTC.

This clone was seen once. The chain couples TRBV7-3 to TRBJ2-2; D may be TRBD2 (5 bases). CDR1 and CDR2 (germline): SGHTA, FQGTGA. The V and J ends lost 8 bases and 5 bases respectively, with 21 bases between them. The CDR3 contains 16 residues. For the CDR3, the DNA is TGTGCCAGCGCTCGGACTCCGAAACCCTCAACCGGGGAGCTGTTTTTT. Amino acids: CASARTPKPSTGELFF.

This clone occurred once. This rearrangement joins TRBV5-1 to TRBJ2-6, with 9 bases lining up with TRBD1. Germline trimming cut 3 bases from V and 2 bases from J; bases unmatched to any gene: 9. The CDR3 loop spans 18 amino acids. Germline V gives CDR1 SGHRS, CDR2 YFSETQ. CDR3 bases: TGCGCCAGCAGCTCAGTCCCGGGACAGGGAACTGGGGCCAACGTCCTGACTTTC. Its protein is CASSSVPGQGTGANVLTF.

This rearrangement joins TRBV19 to TRBJ2-6; TRBD1 agrees at 7 bases. This CDR3 is built from 18 residues. CDR1 LNHDA and CDR2 SQIVND come from the germline V gene (reference sequence). Trimming cost V 6 bases and J 1 base; bases outside gene matches: 12. CDR3 amino acids: CASRLYSGQTSGANVLTF. CDR3 DNA sequence: TGTGCCAGTAGACTCTACTCGGGACAGACTTCTGGGGCCAACGTCCTGACTTTC.

A word on this clone: Other DNA sequences of this sample code for an identical CDR3. The rearrangement uses TRBV30 and TRBJ2-3; D may be TRBD2 (5 bases). Trimming removed 0 bases from V and 0 bases from J, with 16 bases in between. This CDR3 comprises 17 residues. The germline V gene has CDR1 GTSNPN and CDR2 SVGIG (reference sequence). The CDR3 DNA reads TGTGCCTGGAGTGTGCTTCCTTGGCGGGCAAGCACAGATACGCAGTATTTT. This codes for CAWSVLPWRASTDTQYF. Drawing the rest from reference TRBV30 and TRBJ2-3, the complete variable domain is SQTIHQWPATLVQPVGSPLSLECTVEGTSNPNLYWYRQAAGRGLQLLFYSVGIGQISSEVPQNLSASRPQDRQFILSSKKLLLSDSGFYLCAWSVLPWRASTDTQYFGPGTRLTVL.

The chain combines TRBV30 with TRBJ2-3; 10 bases fit TRBD2. The CDR3 has 17 amino acids. Germline V gene lookup returns CDR1 GTSNPN and CDR2 SVGIG (reference sequence). V trimming: 2 bases; J trimming: 0 bases; junction bases outside the gene matches: 8. This chain's CDR3 is CAWSFKRGGASTDTQYF. CDR3 DNA: TGTGCCTGGAGTTTTAAGCGGGGGGGTGCTAGCACAGATACGCAGTATTTT.

The table lists this clone with a few counts. The V call is TRBV28, the J call TRBJ2-7, with TRBD1 matching 11 bases. The CDR3 contains 14 residues. Trimming took 8 bases from V and 9 from J; bases not matched to a gene: 12. Germline V gene sequence: CDR1 MDHEN, CDR2 SYDVKM. The CDR3 here is CASRRDRGWSAQYF. DNA for the CDR3: TGTGCCAGCCGGCGGGACAGGGGGTGGTCCGCGCAGTACTTC. Full variable domain (outside the CDR3, taken from reference TRBV28 and TRBJ2-7): DVKVTQSSRYLVKRTGEKVFLECVQDMDHENMFWYRQDPGLGLRLIYFSYDVKMKEKGDIPEGYSVSREKKERFSLILESASTNQTSMYLCASRRDRGWSAQYFGPGTRLTVT.

This chain uses TRBV29-1 with TRBJ2-2; a possible D gene is TRBD1 (5 bases). Trimming removed 4 bases from V and 2 bases from J, with 8 bases in between. The CDR3 totals 13 residues. CDR1 SQVTM and CDR2 ANQGSEA come from the germline V gene. Here the CDR3 reads CSVAQVNTGELFF. The CDR3 DNA is TGCAGCGTTGCACAGGTCAACACCGGGGAGCTGTTTTTT.